This T cell receptor beta chain originates from a study of blood T cell repertoires in COVID-19. The wider study: Some COVID-19 samples were acute and others convalescent; all came from the United States, Italy and Spain.

The CDR3 contains 12 residues. Per germline, CDR1 SGHAT and CDR2 FQNNGV. V lost 1 base to trimming and J lost 6 bases, with 6 bases between them. Clones were read by immunoSEQ multiplex PCR, and TCRdb kept only the in-frame ones, dropping some. The sample has roughly 100,000 clones, over 75% seen once. The specimen was peripheral blood. The chain is built from TRBV11-2 and TRBJ1-1, with D uncertain. The source of this sequence is a human donor in a cohort sampled during active COVID-19. CDR3 loop: CASSLATAEAFF. In DNA form, the CDR3 reads TGTGCCAGCAGCTTAGCCACAGCTGAAGCTTTCTTT.